The 20 T cell receptor beta chains given below trace back to one sample, sequenced in a study of beta chain features in type 1 diabetes. Study results and limitations: In all four CD4+ subsets, TCRB CDR3 length was significantly, moderately reduced in type 1 diabetes.

Isolated RNA was reverse transcribed in full, so expressed TCRB transcripts were sequenced. Libraries were prepared by immunoSEQ multiplex PCR; TCRdb keeps only in-frame clonotypes and omits some of them. Altogether more than 300,000 clones are present, 9.6% being singletons, with the ten largest covering roughly 0.6%. Antigens of these TCRs are unknown. Sample: central memory CD4+ T cells from blood. Every receptor here comes from a man aged 25 to 40 with type 1 diabetes.

This sequence joins TRBV27 and TRBJ1-4; D is unresolved. Germline V gives CDR1 MNHEY, CDR2 SMNVEV (reference sequence). The CDR3 covers 14 residues. V was trimmed by 6 bases and J by 8 bases, leaving 16 bases between them. DNA of the CDR3: TGTGCCAGCAGAAAGACGGCCTCAGGCGAAAAACTGTTTTTT. Translated: CASRKTASGEKLFF.

This clone was counted between two and nine times. V and J are TRBV6-6 and TRBJ1-1, with D possibly being TRBD1 (5 bases). Germline V CDR1 and CDR2: MNHNY, SVGAGI (reference sequence). With 5 bases removed from V and 4 bases from J, the gap between germline ends came to 17 bases. There are 15 residues in the CDR3. CDR3 protein: CASSHGRGAVTEAFF. The CDR3 bases are TGTGCCAGCAGTCATGGAAGGGGCGCGGTCACTGAAGCTTTCTTT.

This clone was counted only a few times. The J gene is TRBJ2-5, the V gene TRBV5-6, with TRBD2 matching 8 bases. V trimming: 3 bases; J trimming: 2 bases; junction bases outside the gene matches: 6. CDR3 length: 15 amino acids. Germline values: CDR1 SGHDT, CDR2 YYEEEE. CDR3 sequence reads: CASSSSASGQETQYF. CDR3 in DNA: TGTGCCAGCAGCTCTTCGGCTAGCGGGCAAGAGACCCAGTACTTC.

This sequence joins TRBV27 and TRBJ1-1; tentative D call: TRBD1 (6 bases). Looked up from germline, CDR1 is MNHEY and CDR2 is SMNVEV (reference sequence). This CDR3 spans 13 amino acids. V lost 2 bases to trimming and J lost 4 bases, with 8 bases between them. Written as DNA, the CDR3 is TGTGCCAGCAGTTTAGGACAGCTCACTGAAGCTTTCTTT. Amino acids: CASSLGQLTEAFF.

This clone was observed a handful of times. The rearrangement uses TRBV27 and TRBJ2-4; TRBD1 matches at 12 bases. J lost 4 bases, V lost 0 bases, and 4 bases had no gene match. Germline CDR1 and CDR2: MNHEY and SMNVEV (reference sequence). This CDR3 has 17 residues. CDR3 amino acids: CASSLSGTGGLKNIQYF. The CDR3 coding sequence is TGTGCCAGCAGTTTATCCGGGACAGGGGGCTTGAAAAACATTCAGTACTTC.

This chain connects TRBV27 to TRBJ2-1; possibly TRBD1 or TRBD2 for D (5 bases each). Trimming shortened V by 6 bases and J by 10 bases, and 19 bases separated the two germline ends. The CDR3 contains 14 residues. Germline-derived CDR1 and CDR2 are MNHEY and SMNVEV (reference sequence). In DNA form, the CDR3 reads TGTGCCAGCAGGTTCCTAGGTGGGGGATGGGAGCAGTTCTTC. It specifies CASRFLGGGWEQFF.

A few counts support this clone. V usage is TRBV27 and J usage is TRBJ1-1, with no clear D. Germline CDR1 and CDR2: MNHEY and SMNVEV (reference sequence). The CDR3 has 13 amino acids. Between the trimmed V and J ends, which lost 6 bases and 7 bases, there was a span of 15 bases. CDR3 protein: CASSTIGAFEAFF. The DNA for the CDR3 is TGTGCCAGCAGCACCATTGGTGCCTTTGAAGCTTTCTTT.

This clone was picked up many times. The CDR3, as DNA: TGTGCCAGCAGCCAACCGACCGGGGGGACGCAGTATTTT. Its translation is CASSQPTGGTQYF. The V call is TRBV27, the J call TRBJ2-3; TRBD2 aligns across 7 bases. Germline V gene lookup returns CDR1 MNHEY and CDR2 SMNVEV (reference sequence). CDR3 size: 13 residues. V was pared by 6 bases and J by 9 bases, with 9 bases of the junction left unmatched.

This clone has just a few counts. This rearrangement joins TRBV7-6 to TRBJ2-5; 10 bases align to TRBD2. The CDR3 loop spans 16 amino acids. After removal of 4 bases from V and 5 bases from J, the junction contained 10 bases not matched to a gene. Germline V gives CDR1 SGHVS, CDR2 FNYEAQ. CDR3 coding DNA: TGTGCCAGCAGCTCTTATTCTAGCGGGAGTGGGGAGACCCAGTACTTC. Translated: CASSSYSSGSGETQYF. The full variable domain, with the rest looked up from reference TRBV7-6 and TRBJ2-5, is GAGVSQSPRYKVTKRGQDVALRCDPISGHVSLYWYRQALGQGPEFLTYFNYEAQQDKSGLPNDRFSAERPEGSISTLTIQRTEQRDSAMYRCASSSYSSGSGETQYFGPGTRLLVL.

V is TRBV7-9 and J is TRBJ1-4, with 8 bases identical to TRBD1. The CDR3 extends over 14 amino acids. CDR1 and CDR2 (germline): SEHNR, FQNEAQ (reference sequence). V lost 4 bases, J lost 7 bases, and 5 bases stayed unmatched. The CDR3 sequence: CASSSDRGGEKLFF. The CDR3 bases are TGTGCCAGCAGCTCCGACAGGGGAGGTGAAAAACTGTTTTTT.

This clone was seen only a few times. An end of the junction differs from the germline gene, which may be a read error. The chain joins TRBV4-1 to TRBJ1-5; D is ambiguous. The CDR3 spans 15 residues. Germline CDR1 reads MGHRA; CDR2 reads YSYEKL. CDR3 in DNA: TGTGCCAGCAGCCAAGGGTCCCGGGGAGGGCAGCCCCAGCATTTT. Its protein is CASSQGSRGGQPQHF.

The table lists this clone with a few counts. The chain combines TRBV28 with TRBJ1-2; D may be TRBD1 (6 bases). Trimming shortened V by 3 bases and J by 8 bases, and 13 bases separated the two germline ends. CDR1 is MDHEN and CDR2 is SYDVKM in the germline V gene. The CDR3 spans 13 residues. As DNA, the CDR3 is TGTGCCAGCAGTTTGGGAACAGGGAGAGGCTACACCTTC. Its translation: CASSLGTGRGYTF.

The chain recombines TRBV7-9 with TRBJ1-3; D remains unclear. The CDR3 loop spans 13 amino acids. V lost 1 base and J 6 bases, leaving 7 bases between the germline ends. Germline CDR1 SEHNR, CDR2 FQNEAQ (reference sequence). The CDR3 sequence: CASSLERLNTIYF. The CDR3 DNA is TGTGCCAGCAGCTTAGAACGGCTAAACACCATATATTTT.

The chain carries TRBV14 and TRBJ2-1; possibly TRBD2 for D (5 bases). The CDR3 contains 14 residues. The V gene's germline CDR1 is SGHDN and CDR2 FVKESK. With 6 bases removed from V and 4 bases from J, the gap between germline ends came to 13 bases. CDR3 coding DNA: TGTGCCAGCAGTTATGGAGGAATTTACAATGAGCAGTTCTTC. Amino acids: CASSYGGIYNEQFF.

The chain recombines TRBV7-3 with TRBJ2-3; D might be TRBD1 (6 bases). The germline V and J ends were trimmed by 1 base and 5 bases, with 13 bases remaining between them. The CDR3 is 15 amino acids. The germline V gene encodes CDR1 SGHTA and CDR2 FQGTGA. In DNA form, the CDR3 reads TGTGCCAGCAGCTTAAAACCCCAGACAGGAGATACGCAGTATTTT. Its translation: CASSLKPQTGDTQYF.

The V and J genes are TRBV28 and TRBJ1-1; maybe TRBD1 (6 bases). V dropped 7 bases and J dropped 5 bases, with 14 bases sitting between them. The CDR3 covers 13 residues. In germline, CDR1 is MDHEN, CDR2 SYDVKM. The CDR3 protein is CASKRGAVTEAFF. CDR3 DNA sequence: TGTGCCAGCAAAAGGGGGGCAGTTACTGAAGCTTTCTTT.

The chain couples TRBV18 to TRBJ2-2, with D hard to call. Trimming left V 3 bases short and J 2 bases short, with 7 bases between. The CDR3 has 14 amino acids. The V gene's germline CDR1 is KGHSH and CDR2 LQKENI. The CDR3 here is CASSPRPNTGELFF. CDR3 coding DNA: TGTGCCAGCTCACCGCGGCCAAACACCGGGGAGCTGTTTTTT.

This clone was detected a few times. The gene calls are TRBV7-2 and TRBJ1-2, with 8 nucleotides matching TRBD1. The germline gives CDR1 SGHTA, CDR2 FQGNSA. The CDR3 is 15 amino acids. The trim removed 1 base at V and 4 bases at J, leaving 5 bases unmatched. The CDR3 protein is CASSLEDRAGYGYTF. The CDR3 DNA reads TGTGCCAGCAGCTTAGAGGACAGGGCTGGCTATGGCTACACCTTC.

This clone appeared a few times. A much larger clone sits a single nucleotide away, making a read error possible. This rearrangement joins TRBV7-9 to TRBJ1-3; D is possibly TRBD1 (6 bases). The CDR3 is made up of 14 amino acids. Trimming pared 6 bases from V and 0 bases from J, leaving 9 bases between. CDR1 is SEHNR and CDR2 is FQNEAQ in the germline V gene (reference sequence). The CDR3 sequence is CASSRQDSGNTIYF. DNA of the CDR3: TGTGCCAGCAGTAGACAGGACTCTGGAAACACCATATATTTT.

This clone was observed a single time. The rearrangement joins TRBV6-5 to TRBJ2-5; D gene uncertain. The CDR3 is made up of 13 amino acids. Germline lookup yields CDR1 MNHEY and CDR2 SVGAGI. Deletions cut 7 bases from V and 4 bases from J, with 13 bases between. Written as DNA, the CDR3 is TGTGCCAGCACCTCCCCTGGACGAGAGACCCAGTACTTC. It codes for CASTSPGRETQYF.